The 23 T cell receptor beta chains reported below all come from one sample, sequenced in a study of regulatory T cells in long-lasting Graves disease. Stated time point: newly diagnosed GD, antithyroid drugs for less than 3 months. The TCR library was prepared using RNA isolated from PBMCs. The TCR beta library used iRepertoire HTBI primers with Arm-PCR amplification of CDR3. TCRdb called the multiplex PCR reads again in MiXCR, with one record for every CDR3 protein. The sample has about 530,000 distinct CDR3 sequences; 15% to 20% are singletons. This sample also appeared in a second study, on T cells in Graves' hyperthyroidism and ophthalmopathy.

This material consisted of peripheral blood mononuclear cells (PBMCs), taken at new diagnosis, from a patient treated with antithyroid drugs. Receptors were obtained from a woman aged 35-65 years with Graves disease.

The table lists this clonotype with a few counts. This clone may be a read error of a much larger clone one base away. This chain joins TRBV10-3 and TRBJ1-5; D might be TRBD1 (5 bases). The germline V and J ends were trimmed by 4 bases and 6 bases, with 10 bases remaining between them. The germline V gene has CDR1 ENHRY and CDR2 SYGVKD. There are 13 residues in the CDR3. CDR3 bases: TGTGCCATCAGTGGAGAAGGGGCTCAGCCCCAGCATTTT. Translated: CAISGEGAQPQHF.

The sample holds a few counts of this clonotype. This chain links TRBV5-6 with TRBJ1-2, with a weak D call TRBD1 (5 bases). V lost 4 bases to trimming and J lost 8 bases, with 15 bases between them. The CDR3 sequence is 13 residues long. CDR1 is SGHDT and CDR2 is YYEEEE in the germline V gene. The CDR3 reads CASSPRSGGGYTF. The CDR3, as DNA: TGTGCCAGCAGCCCGAGGTCGGGGGGGGGCTACACCTTC.

The sample holds many counts of this clonotype. The rearrangement joins TRBV18 to TRBJ1-5; TRBD1 agrees at 7 bases. With 6 bases clipped from V and 5 bases from J, the junction kept 7 bases outside the gene matches. The CDR3 runs 14 residues. Germline CDR1 is KGHSH and CDR2 is LQKENI. This CDR3 is CASSKTGQDQPQHF. The CDR3 DNA reads TGTGCCAGCTCGAAAACCGGACAGGATCAGCCCCAGCATTTT.

This clonotype was seen more than once but under ten times. V and J are TRBV2 and TRBJ2-7, with 10 bases identical to TRBD1. Germline CDR1 and CDR2: SNHLY and FYNNEI. The V gene end was trimmed by 8 bases and the J gene end by 4 bases; junction bases not matched to a gene: 8. The CDR3 is 14 residues long. DNA of the CDR3: TGTGCCAGCGGACAGGGGGTCATGGATTACGAGCAGTACTTC. Protein: CASGQGVMDYEQYF.

The chain carries TRBV5-1 and TRBJ2-2; no clear D gene. There are 16 residues in the CDR3. CDR1 SGHRS and CDR2 YFSETQ come from the germline V gene. The V end was cut by 0 bases, the J end by 4 bases, with 13 bases between. For the CDR3, the DNA is TGCGCCAGCAGCTTGGGGAAGTTGGACCGCACCGGGGAGCTGTTTTTT. This sequence encodes CASSLGKLDRTGELFF. The whole variable domain, filled in from reference TRBV5-1 and TRBJ2-2, reads KAGVTQTPRYLIKTRGQQVTLSCSPISGHRSVSWYQQTPGQGLQFLFEYFSETQRNKGNFPGRFSGRQFSNSRSEMNVSTLELGDSALYLCASSLGKLDRTGELFFGEGSRLTVL.

This clonotype was found many times. The chain employs TRBV11-2 and TRBJ2-3; D could derive from TRBD1 or TRBD2 (6 bases each). The CDR3 is 16 residues long. V was clipped by 2 bases and J by 0 bases, with 12 bases between them. The germline V gene encodes CDR1 SGHAT and CDR2 FQNNGV. The CDR3 nucleotides read TGTGCCAGCAGCTTAATCGGGGGCTCTAGCACAGATACGCAGTATTTT. The encoded protein is CASSLIGGSSTDTQYF. Full variable domain (missing parts from reference TRBV11-2 and TRBJ2-3): EAGVAQSPRYKIIEKRQSVAFWCNPISGHATLYWYQQILGQGPKLLIQFQNNGVVDDSQLPKDRFSAERLKGVDSTLKIQPAKLEDSAVYLCASSLIGGSSTDTQYFGPGTRLTVL.

The rearrangement uses TRBV7-9 and TRBJ2-7; 10 bases are shared with TRBD2. Trimming took 4 bases from V and 4 from J; bases not matched to a gene: 4. The CDR3 is 14 amino acids. Germline lookup yields CDR1 SEHNR and CDR2 FQNEAQ (reference sequence). The CDR3 reads CASSSGTSAYEQYF. The DNA of the CDR3 is TGTGCCAGCAGCTCCGGGACTAGCGCGTACGAGCAGTACTTC.

The chain joins TRBV20-1 to TRBJ1-6, with a weak D call TRBD1 (6 bases). V was pared by 0 bases and J by 5 bases, with 14 bases between. Looked up from germline, CDR1 is DFQATT and CDR2 is SNEGSKA (reference sequence). This CDR3 comprises 16 residues. The CDR3 DNA sequence: TGCAGTGCTAGAGATTTGGCGGGGGCGGATAATTCACCCCTCCACTTT. This codes for CSARDLAGADNSPLHF.

This clonotype was seen more than once but under ten times. This may be a read error, as it is one base from a much larger clone. The chain recombines TRBV27 with TRBJ2-1; 7 bases agree with TRBD2. This CDR3 spans 13 amino acids. CDR1 and CDR2 from the germline V gene are MNHEY and SMNVEV (reference sequence). CDR3 residues: CACSLGLHNEQFF. In nucleotides, the CDR3 is TGTGCCTGCAGTTTGGGACTACACAATGAGCAGTTCTTC.

This clonotype was seen ten or more times. This rearrangement joins TRBV19 to TRBJ1-1, with D uncertain. CDR1 LNHDA and CDR2 SQIVND come from the germline V gene (reference sequence). The V end was cut by 5 bases, the J end by 5 bases, with 12 bases between. This CDR3 is built from 13 residues. DNA for the CDR3: TGTGCCAGTAGTTTCCCGGACGTAACTGAAGCTTTCTTT. Protein: CASSFPDVTEAFF. The full variable domain, rest sourced from reference TRBV19 and TRBJ1-1, is DGGITQSPKYLFRKEGQNVTLSCEQNLNHDAMYWYRQDPGQGLRLIYYSQIVNDFQKGDIAEGYSVSREKKESFPLTVTSAQKNPTAFYLCASSFPDVTEAFFGQGTRLTVV.

This clonotype has ten or more counts. The chain links TRBV20-1 to TRBJ1-1; possibly TRBD1 for D (6 bases). CDR3 length: 14 amino acids. Trimming cost V 4 bases and J 3 bases, with 15 bases left between them. Germline V gene data show CDR1 as DFQATT and CDR2 as SNEGSKA (reference sequence). This chain's CDR3 is CSAMRPPGDTEAFF. Here the CDR3 DNA reads TGCAGTGCTATGAGACCACCAGGGGACACTGAAGCTTTCTTT.

This clonotype was recorded many times. The chain recombines TRBV20-1 with TRBJ1-2, with unresolved D. The V gene lost 3 bases and the J gene lost 6 bases, with 11 bases spanning the gap. Germline V CDR1 and CDR2: DFQATT, SNEGSKA (reference sequence). The CDR3 is 12 amino acids. As DNA, the CDR3 is TGCAGTGCTAGTGATAGGGTGGATGGCTACACCTTC. Protein: CSASDRVDGYTF.

With regard to this clonotype: This may come from a read error, since a much larger clone is one base off. This chain connects TRBV6-1 to TRBJ2-7; 7 positions agree with TRBD2. Trimming cost V 8 bases and J 2 bases; bases outside gene matches: 9. The germline gives CDR1 MNHNS, CDR2 SASEGT. The CDR3 has 14 amino acids. The CDR3 bases are TGTGCCAGCGGGTTGCGGGGGTTACCCTACGAGCAGTACTTC. This gives the protein CASGLRGLPYEQYF.

This clonotype was recorded many times. V is TRBV20-1 and J is TRBJ1-2; no reliable D call. V lost 4 bases and J lost 5, with 8 bases in between. CDR1 is DFQATT, CDR2 SNEGSKA, per germline (reference sequence). The CDR3 is 11 amino acids. The CDR3 bases are TGCAGTGCTACGGCGGGGTATGGCTACACCTTC. Translated: CSATAGYGYTF.

This chain uses TRBV5-1 with TRBJ2-1, with 8 bases that match TRBD2. J was trimmed by 4 bases and V by 0 bases; bases with no gene match: 3. The CDR3 is 15 residues long. Germline CDR1 is SGHRS and CDR2 is YFSETQ. The CDR3 sequence is CASSLEASGYNEQFF. The CDR3, as DNA: TGCGCCAGCAGCTTGGAGGCTAGCGGGTACAATGAGCAGTTCTTC. Based on the CDR3 plus reference TRBV5-1 and TRBJ2-1, the full variable domain is KAGVTQTPRYLIKTRGQQVTLSCSPISGHRSVSWYQQTPGQGLQFLFEYFSETQRNKGNFPGRFSGRQFSNSRSEMNVSTLELGDSALYLCASSLEASGYNEQFFGPGTRLTVL.

This clonotype was seen ten or more times. The rearrangement joins TRBV11-2 to TRBJ2-1; no firm D call. Germline CDR1 and CDR2: SGHAT and FQNNGV. The V end was cut by 0 bases, the J end by 7 bases, with 10 bases between. There are 14 residues in the CDR3. CDR3 amino acids: CASSLEGERNEQFF. The CDR3 DNA reads as TGTGCCAGCAGCTTAGAAGGAGAGAGGAATGAGCAGTTCTTC.

The chain has TRBV3-1 and TRBJ1-5; no reliable D call. From germline, CDR1 is LGHDT and CDR2 YNNKEL (reference sequence). The CDR3 spans 15 residues. V gave up 4 bases and J gave up 9 bases, with 19 bases separating them. In DNA, the CDR3 is TGTGCCAGCAGCCCCACCGGAGAGGGAATGGCGCCCCAGCATTTT. It codes for CASSPTGEGMAPQHF.

V gene TRBV4-1 combines with J gene TRBJ2-3; possibly TRBD1 or TRBD2 for D (5 bases each). Trimming left V 0 bases short and J 5 bases short, with 15 bases between. In germline, CDR1 is MGHRA, CDR2 YSYEKL. The CDR3 is 16 amino acids. The CDR3: CASSQDTGPPLDTQYF. The CDR3 coding sequence is TGCGCCAGCAGCCAAGATACGGGGCCCCCTTTAGATACGCAGTATTTT.

This clonotype was seen ten or more times. J is TRBJ1-1 and V is TRBV6-1, with D maybe TRBD1 (6 bases). The germline V and J ends were trimmed by 7 bases and 3 bases, with 18 bases remaining between them. The CDR3 totals 15 residues. The germline CDR1 and CDR2 sequences are MNHNS and SASEGT. CDR3 nucleotides: TGTGCCAGCACCTACAAGGGGGGAGCGTACACTGAAGCTTTCTTT. Its translation: CASTYKGGAYTEAFF.

This clonotype was seen only a few times. The chain carries TRBV7-9 and TRBJ2-5; 7 positions match TRBD2. CDR1 and CDR2 (germline): SEHNR, FQNEAQ (reference sequence). The CDR3 loop spans 16 amino acids. The V segment lost 5 bases and the J segment 2 bases; nucleotides outside the gene matches: 11. The DNA of the CDR3 is TGTGCCAGCAGCGTACGACCCGGGACTATACAAGAGACCCAGTACTTC. This gives the protein CASSVRPGTIQETQYF.

This clonotype was seen repeatedly, ten times or more. The chain recombines TRBV5-1 with TRBJ1-1; D not certain. The length of the CDR3 is 13 residues. Trimming pared 2 bases from V and 1 base from J, leaving 6 bases between. Germline CDR1 is SGHRS and CDR2 is YFSETQ. The CDR3 reads CASSFEGNTEAFF. The CDR3 DNA sequence: TGCGCCAGCAGCTTCGAAGGGAACACTGAAGCTTTCTTT. The complete variable domain, with remaining parts taken from reference TRBV5-1 and TRBJ1-1, reads KAGVTQTPRYLIKTRGQQVTLSCSPISGHRSVSWYQQTPGQGLQFLFEYFSETQRNKGNFPGRFSGRQFSNSRSEMNVSTLELGDSALYLCASSFEGNTEAFFGQGTRLTVV.

There are many counts of this clonotype. The rearrangement uses TRBV5-1 and TRBJ2-1; D remains ambiguous. CDR1 is SGHRS, CDR2 YFSETQ, per germline. With 3 bases removed from V and 0 bases from J, the gap between germline ends came to 10 bases. This CDR3 comprises 15 residues. CDR3: CASSSTTGSYNEQFF. As DNA, the CDR3 is TGCGCCAGCAGCTCTACGACCGGCTCCTACAATGAGCAGTTCTTC.

This clonotype appeared many times. The chain combines TRBV13 with TRBJ2-7; D remains ambiguous. The CDR3 length is 15 residues. V lost 0 bases, J lost 2 bases, and 11 bases lay in between. The V gene's germline CDR1 is PRHDT and CDR2 FYEKMQ (reference sequence). The CDR3 DNA reads as TGTGCCAGCAGCTTAGGCGGTGACGGTGCCTACGAGCAGTACTTC. Protein: CASSLGGDGAYEQYF.